These 26 T cell receptor beta chains were all obtained from the same sample, sequenced in a study of OX40 agonist ivuxolimab in advanced cancers. Only in-frame clones appear in the TCRdb table, and some are missing; sequencing was by immunoSEQ multiplex PCR. The repertoire includes 13,000 to 15,000 clones, around 87% of them detected once, and under 8.5% sits in the top ten. Source: CD4+ or CD8+ T cells sorted from blood, taken in a trial of the OX40 agonist ivuxolimab. Receptors originate from an adult with an advanced solid tumor such as melanoma, head and neck, liver or kidney cancer.

This clone came up once. The chain joins TRBV18 to TRBJ2-5; TRBD2 agrees at 7 bases. Germline V CDR1 and CDR2: KGHSH, LQKENI. The V gene end was trimmed by 3 bases and the J gene end by 2 bases; junction bases not matched to a gene: 12. The CDR3 has 17 amino acids. Here the CDR3 reads CASSPLMKASGQETQYF. The CDR3, as DNA: TGTGCCAGCTCACCGCTGATGAAAGCTAGCGGTCAAGAGACCCAGTACTTC.

The chain recombines TRBV5-1 with TRBJ1-5; 7 bases line up with TRBD1. Germline assignment: CDR1 SGHRS and CDR2 YFSETQ. J lost 5 bases, V lost 0 bases, and 5 bases had no gene match. The CDR3 runs to 15 residues. The CDR3 nucleotides are TGCGCCAGCAGCTTGGGGGACAGCTCCGATCAGCCCCAGCATTTT. This sequence encodes CASSLGDSSDQPQHF. The full variable domain, with the rest looked up from reference TRBV5-1 and TRBJ1-5, is KAGVTQTPRYLIKTRGQQVTLSCSPISGHRSVSWYQQTPGQGLQFLFEYFSETQRNKGNFPGRFSGRQFSNSRSEMNVSTLELGDSALYLCASSLGDSSDQPQHFGDGTRLSIL.

This clone was seen a single time. The J gene is TRBJ1-3, the V gene TRBV19; no firm D call. Germline loops: CDR1 LNHDA, CDR2 SQIVND (reference sequence). V lost 7 bases and J 4 bases, leaving 5 bases between the germline ends. The length of the CDR3 is 11 residues. The CDR3 here is CASKSGNTIYF. The CDR3 region has the DNA TGTGCCAGTAAATCCGGAAACACCATATATTTT. Supplemented by reference TRBV19 and TRBJ1-3, the full variable domain reads DGGITQSPKYLFRKEGQNVTLSCEQNLNHDAMYWYRQDPGQGLRLIYYSQIVNDFQKGDIAEGYSVSREKKESFPLTVTSAQKNPTAFYLCASKSGNTIYFGEGSWLTVV.

The CDR3: CATSRDSGYEQYF. The CDR3 DNA reads TGTGCCACCAGCAGAGATAGTGGGTACGAGCAGTACTTC. The genes are TRBV15 and TRBJ2-7, with D unclear. With 0 bases removed from V and 4 bases from J, the gap between germline ends came to 7 bases. Germline V gene data show CDR1 as LNHNV and CDR2 as YYDKDF (reference sequence). The CDR3 is 13 amino acids.

The chain recombines TRBV7-2 with TRBJ2-7; D is uncertain. CDR1 is SGHTA, CDR2 FQGNSA, per germline. V was trimmed by 0 bases and J by 2 bases, leaving 8 bases between them. The CDR3 length is 14 residues. The CDR3, as DNA: TGTGCCAGCAGCTTAGCGATACAAACCTACGAGCAGTACTTC. Amino acids: CASSLAIQTYEQYF.

V and J are TRBV4-3 and TRBJ2-2; TRBD1 aligns across 8 bases. Trimming at V came to 2 bases and at J to 4 bases, leaving 9 bases not matched to a gene. The CDR3 has 17 amino acids. Looked up from germline, CDR1 is LGHNA and CDR2 is YSLEER. Here the CDR3 reads CASSQIRQGFGTGELFF. For the CDR3, the DNA is TGCGCCAGCAGCCAAATCAGACAGGGGTTCGGCACCGGGGAGCTGTTTTTT.

The rearrangement joins TRBV6-4 to TRBJ1-2; D remains unclear. V lost 3 bases and J lost 5, with 25 bases in between. There are 18 residues in the CDR3. The V gene's germline CDR1 is MRHNA and CDR2 SNTAGT. This CDR3 is CASSEVAGKRLKRYGYTF. DNA of the CDR3: TGTGCCAGCAGTGAGGTTGCGGGGAAGCGGCTTAAGAGGTATGGCTACACCTTC.

This clone was seen a handful of times. The J gene is TRBJ2-1, the V gene TRBV9, with a tentative D call TRBD2 (7 bases). The germline V and J ends were trimmed by 4 bases and 7 bases, with 18 bases remaining between them. Germline V gene lookup returns CDR1 SGDLS and CDR2 YYNGEE. The CDR3 runs 15 residues. The DNA for the CDR3 is TGTGCCAGCAGCACACCGGAGGGGGGGCGGAATGAGCAGTTCTTC. Amino acid sequence: CASSTPEGGRNEQFF.

The chain carries TRBV19 and TRBJ2-3, with D possibly matching TRBD2 (6 bases). Trimming removed 5 bases at V and 5 bases at J, with 11 bases between. This CDR3 spans 13 amino acids. Germline-derived CDR1 and CDR2 are LNHDA and SQIVND (reference sequence). This CDR3 is CASSAGLRDTQYF. In DNA form, the CDR3 reads TGTGCCAGTAGTGCGGGACTCCGAGATACGCAGTATTTT.

The CDR3 nucleotides are TGTGCCAGCTCTGATGGGGTAAGCAATCAGCCCCAGCATTTT. Its translation: CASSDGVSNQPQHF. This chain connects TRBV28 to TRBJ1-5; D call uncertain. Looked up from germline, CDR1 is MDHEN and CDR2 is SYDVKM. CDR3 length equals 14 residues. Trimming removed 8 bases from V and 1 base from J, with 12 bases in between.

The V and J genes are TRBV6-6 and TRBJ1-2; 8 nucleotides agree with TRBD1. V was clipped by 10 bases and J by 6 bases; unmatched bases: 13. CDR3 length: 14 residues. The germline CDR1 and CDR2 sequences are MNHNY and SVGAGI (reference sequence). The CDR3 DNA is TGTGCCACCTTGGCCGGACAGGGATGGGATGGCTACACCTTC. This encodes CATLAGQGWDGYTF.

This chain links TRBV7-9 with TRBJ1-6, with 7 bases lining up with TRBD1. V trimming: 4 bases; J trimming: 6 bases; junction bases outside the gene matches: 9. The CDR3 has 16 amino acids. Germline lookup yields CDR1 SEHNR and CDR2 FQNEAQ (reference sequence). The CDR3 DNA reads as TGTGCCAGCAGCTCCTCCGGGACAGAGTTTAATTCACCCCTCCACTTT. Encoded protein: CASSSSGTEFNSPLHF.

This chain joins TRBV6-1 and TRBJ1-1, with D perhaps TRBD1 (5 bases). Germline V CDR1 and CDR2: MNHNS, SASEGT. This CDR3 is built from 15 residues. V lost 5 bases to trimming and J lost 0 bases, with 13 bases between them. The CDR3 nucleotides are TGTGCCAGCAGTCGGGGGAGCTTAATGAACACTGAAGCTTTCTTT. It is translated as CASSRGSLMNTEAFF.

This rearrangement joins TRBV6-4 to TRBJ1-3; 8 positions match TRBD1. Germline CDR1 and CDR2: MRHNA and SNTAGT. This CDR3 has 18 amino acids. Trimming took 3 bases from V and 0 from J; bases not matched to a gene: 10. CDR3 sequence: CASSERGDRWRSGNTIYF. The CDR3 nucleotides are TGTGCCAGCAGTGAAAGGGGGGACAGGTGGCGCTCTGGAAACACCATATATTTT.

The chain recombines TRBV18 with TRBJ2-1; D gene uncertain. Germline V gene data show CDR1 as KGHSH and CDR2 as LQKENI. This CDR3 has 12 residues. The ends were cut back, 6 bases at V and 8 bases at J, with 11 bases in the middle. CDR3 nucleotide sequence: TGTGCCAGCTCTCTCCAGTCGGATGAGCAGTTCTTC. Protein sequence: CASSLQSDEQFF.

V is TRBV5-1 and J is TRBJ2-2; tentatively, D is TRBD1 (6 bases). CDR1 SGHRS and CDR2 YFSETQ come from the germline V gene. V lost 4 bases, J lost 3 bases, and 19 bases lay in between. The CDR3 is 17 amino acids. The CDR3 here is CASSPSVQGLDTGELFF. The CDR3 DNA follows: TGCGCCAGCAGCCCCTCTGTACAGGGTTTGGACACCGGGGAGCTGTTTTTT.

The chain combines TRBV10-2 with TRBJ2-7; TRBD1 matches 9 bases. The CDR3 spans 14 residues. The germline CDR1 and CDR2 sequences are WSHSY and SAAADI. V trimming: 0 bases; J trimming: 4 bases; junction bases outside the gene matches: 1. The CDR3 loop reads CASSESGQGYEQYF. The CDR3 bases are TGCGCCAGCAGTGAGTCGGGACAGGGTTACGAGCAGTACTTC.

V usage is TRBV19 and J usage is TRBJ2-3; 13 bases map to TRBD2. The CDR3 loop spans 16 amino acids. J lost 6 bases, V lost 4 bases, and 7 bases had no gene match. In germline, CDR1 is LNHDA, CDR2 SQIVND (reference sequence). The CDR3 loop is CASSTVLAGGADTQYF. CDR3 DNA: TGTGCCAGTAGTACGGTACTAGCGGGGGGGGCCGATACGCAGTATTTT.

This clone was seen a single time. The chain carries TRBV6-5 and TRBJ2-7; 9 bases align to TRBD2. This CDR3 spans 14 amino acids. CDR1 and CDR2 (germline): MNHEY, SVGAGI. Trimming took 6 bases from V and 5 from J; bases not matched to a gene: 8. CDR3 DNA sequence: TGTGCCAGCAGCCGGGGACTAGCAATGAACGAGCAGTACTTC. Protein sequence: CASSRGLAMNEQYF.

This chain uses TRBV6-1 with TRBJ2-3; 13 bases fit TRBD2. This CDR3 spans 14 amino acids. Germline CDR1 MNHNS, CDR2 SASEGT. V lost 2 bases and J lost 14; bases outside the gene matches: 7. The CDR3 DNA follows: TGTGCCAGCAGTGAACGACTAGCGGGGGGCTATACGTATTTT. Translated: CASSERLAGGYTYF.

The CDR3 coding sequence is TGTGCCAGCTCGCCAACAGGGGGCTCGTCCTACGAGCAGTACTTC. It specifies CASSPTGGSSYEQYF. The V and J genes are TRBV18 and TRBJ2-7, with 9 bases identical to TRBD1. The V gene's germline CDR1 is KGHSH and CDR2 LQKENI. J gave up 1 base and V 6 bases, and 7 bases lay outside the gene matches. The CDR3 runs to 15 residues.

The chain combines TRBV15 with TRBJ1-5, with 12 bases matching TRBD1. The germline CDR1 and CDR2 sequences are LNHNV and YYDKDF (reference sequence). Trimming cost V 3 bases and J 5 bases; bases outside gene matches: 5. The CDR3 spans 16 residues. Here the CDR3 reads CATSREGTGGDQPQHF. CDR3 bases: TGTGCCACCAGCAGGGAAGGGACAGGGGGCGATCAGCCCCAGCATTTT.

This clone came up once. V is TRBV9 and J is TRBJ2-1; 8 bases are a match to TRBD1. This CDR3 region has 16 residues. V shed 2 bases, J shed 5 bases, and the junction held 9 bases outside the gene matches. Germline-derived CDR1 and CDR2 are SGDLS and YYNGEE. CDR3 DNA: TGTGCCAGCAGCGTGCAGGGGGCTTTTATGGACAATGAGCAGTTCTTC. Its translation: CASSVQGAFMDNEQFF.

The chain joins TRBV5-4 to TRBJ2-7; 7 bases are shared with TRBD1. With V trimmed by 3 bases and J by 3 bases, 6 bases remained unmatched. CDR3 length equals 14 residues. Germline V gene lookup returns CDR1 SGHNT and CDR2 YYREEE (reference sequence). CDR3 nucleotide sequence: TGTGCCAGCAGCTCTCGACAGGGTGACTACGAGCAGTACTTC. It is translated as CASSSRQGDYEQYF.

The chain joins TRBV5-1 to TRBJ1-2; 8 bases match TRBD1. This CDR3 is 15 amino acids long. The J segment lost 4 bases and the V segment lost 4 bases, leaving 9 bases of the junction unmatched. The germline CDR1 and CDR2 sequences are SGHRS and YFSETQ. The CDR3 spells CASSPALGQVYGYTF. CDR3 sequence (DNA): TGCGCCAGCAGCCCAGCATTGGGACAGGTCTATGGCTACACCTTC.

The V call is TRBV25-1, the J call TRBJ2-3, with 11 positions matching TRBD2. Trimming took 3 bases from V and 6 from J; bases not matched to a gene: 5. Germline V gene sequence: CDR1 MGHDK, CDR2 SYGVNS. The CDR3 extends over 15 amino acids. The CDR3 DNA reads TGTGCCAGCAGTGAGGCTAGCGGGGGGCCCGATACGCAGTATTTT. This codes for CASSEASGGPDTQYF. Filled out from reference TRBV25-1 and TRBJ2-3, the complete variable domain reads EADIYQTPRYLVIGTGKKITLECSQTMGHDKMYWYQQDPGMELHLIHYSYGVNSTEKGDLSSESTVSRIRTEHFPLTLESARPSHTSQYLCASSEASGGPDTQYFGPGTRLTVL.